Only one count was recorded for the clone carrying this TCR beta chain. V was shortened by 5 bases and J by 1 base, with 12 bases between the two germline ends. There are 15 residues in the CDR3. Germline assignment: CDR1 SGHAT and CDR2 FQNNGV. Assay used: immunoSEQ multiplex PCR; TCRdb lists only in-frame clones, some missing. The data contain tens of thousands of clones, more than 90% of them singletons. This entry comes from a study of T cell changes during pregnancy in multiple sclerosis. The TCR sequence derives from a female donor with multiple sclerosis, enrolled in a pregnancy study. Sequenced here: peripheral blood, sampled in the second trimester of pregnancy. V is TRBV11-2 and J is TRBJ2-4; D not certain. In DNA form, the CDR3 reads TGTGCCAGCAGCCCTACGAGGCTGGCCAAAAACATTCAGTACTTC. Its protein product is CASSPTRLAKNIQYF.